Listed here is a single TCR beta chain. This sample stems from a study of PD-1 blockade in classical Hodgkin lymphoma. Repertoires were generated with immunoSEQ multiplex PCR, while TCRdb's copy carries only in-frame clones and drops some. The data contain about 21,000 clones, about 84% of them seen just once; the ten biggest clones take up around 21%. The time point is: cycle 4 day 1 (C4D1), after 6 weeks of nivolumab. Each patient relapsed following autologous stem cell transplantation, and prior brentuximab vedotin exposure differed. The germline gives CDR1 KGHSH, CDR2 LQKENI. CDR3 length: 13 residues. The germline V and J ends were trimmed by 4 bases and 7 bases, with 13 bases remaining between them.

The specimen was peripheral blood mononuclear cells (PBMCs), collected before the fourth cycle of nivolumab. The receptor was isolated from a human donor with classical Hodgkin lymphoma. V usage is TRBV18 and J usage is TRBJ1-2, with D unclear. CDR3 bases: TGTGCCAGCTCACAACGGGAGAGGGTTGGCTACACCTTC. Encoded protein: CASSQRERVGYTF.